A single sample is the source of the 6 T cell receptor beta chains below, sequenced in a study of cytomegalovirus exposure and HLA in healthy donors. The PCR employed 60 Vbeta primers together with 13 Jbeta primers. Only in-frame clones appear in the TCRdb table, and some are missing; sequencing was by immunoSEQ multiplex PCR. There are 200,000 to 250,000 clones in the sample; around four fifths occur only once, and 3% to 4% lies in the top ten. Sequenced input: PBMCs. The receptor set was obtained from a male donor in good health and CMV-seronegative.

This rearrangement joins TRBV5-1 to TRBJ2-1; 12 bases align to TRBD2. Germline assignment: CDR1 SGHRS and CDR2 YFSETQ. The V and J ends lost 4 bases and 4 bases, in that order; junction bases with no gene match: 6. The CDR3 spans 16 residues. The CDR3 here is CASSNAGTSGYNEQFF. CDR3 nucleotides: TGCGCCAGCAGCAACGCCGGGACTAGCGGGTACAATGAGCAGTTCTTC.

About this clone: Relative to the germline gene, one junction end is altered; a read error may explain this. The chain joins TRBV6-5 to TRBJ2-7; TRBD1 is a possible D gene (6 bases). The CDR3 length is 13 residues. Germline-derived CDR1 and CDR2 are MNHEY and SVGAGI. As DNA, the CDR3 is TGTGCCACCTCAGGGGATAGCTCCTACGAGCAGTGCTTC. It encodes CATSGDSSYEQCF.

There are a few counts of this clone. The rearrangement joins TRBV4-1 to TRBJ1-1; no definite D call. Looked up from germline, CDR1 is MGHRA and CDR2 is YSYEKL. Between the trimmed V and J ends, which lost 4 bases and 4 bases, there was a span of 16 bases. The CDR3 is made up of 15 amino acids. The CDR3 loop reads CASSRPTAGGTEAFF. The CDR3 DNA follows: TGCGCCAGCAGCCGACCGACCGCCGGAGGCACTGAAGCTTTCTTT.

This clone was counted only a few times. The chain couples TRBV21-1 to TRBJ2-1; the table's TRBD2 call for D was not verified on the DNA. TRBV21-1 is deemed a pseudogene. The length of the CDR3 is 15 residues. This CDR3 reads CASSKRTSGSNEQFF. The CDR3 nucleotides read TGTGCCAGCAGCAAAAGAACTAGCGGGAGCAATGAGCAGTTCTTC.

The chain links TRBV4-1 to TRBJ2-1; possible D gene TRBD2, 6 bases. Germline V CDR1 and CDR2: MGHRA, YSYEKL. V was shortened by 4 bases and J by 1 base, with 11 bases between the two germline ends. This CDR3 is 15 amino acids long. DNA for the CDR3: TGCGCCAGCAGCCCCCGGGAGCTTTCCTACAATGAGCAGTTCTTC. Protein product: CASSPRELSYNEQFF.

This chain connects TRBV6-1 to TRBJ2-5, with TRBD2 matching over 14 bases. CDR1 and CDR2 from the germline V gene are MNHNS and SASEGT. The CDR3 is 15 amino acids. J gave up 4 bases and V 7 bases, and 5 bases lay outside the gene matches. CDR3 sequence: CASTTTSGRAETQYF. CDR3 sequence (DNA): TGTGCCAGCACCACGACTAGCGGGAGGGCAGAGACCCAGTACTTC.